This TCR beta chain came from a study of T cell repertoires in cytomegalovirus infection. Across the whole study: Public signatures in TCR beta pointed to CMV infection and matching HLA type.

In germline, CDR1 is DFQATT, CDR2 SNEGSKA (reference sequence). Between the trimmed V and J ends, which lost 1 base and 7 bases, there was a span of 14 bases. The CDR3 is 14 residues long. Concerning this clonotype: Antigen unknown.

TCRdb called the reads again in MiXCR, with one record for every CDR3 protein. Among 200,000 to 250,000 distinct CDR3 sequences listed, roughly 22% were seen once. The study's findings and limits: HLA-C-restricted CMV clonotypes gave the most frequent clonotype in two of eight donors. The cumulative frequency of public TCR beta families identified carriers of CMV plus the relevant HLA.

The receptor was derived from a human donor in good health (CMV status not recorded). Some clones in this sample may be carry-over from other donors' samples. This chain joins TRBV20-1 and TRBJ1-5; TRBD1 might be the D (6 bases). Material: CD8+ T cells from PBMCs. The CDR3 DNA reads as TGCAGTGCTAGAGGTACAGGGAACGGCCAGCCCCAGCATTTT. Protein sequence: CSARGTGNGQPQHF.